The present T cell receptor beta chain was sequenced within a study of blood T cells in healthy people across ages. V trimming: 2 bases; J trimming: 9 bases; junction bases outside the gene matches: 7. Looked up from germline, CDR1 is SGHTA and CDR2 is FQGTGA. This CDR3 comprises 16 residues. Donors gave around 10 milliliters of peripheral blood apiece. PCR was performed a second time for about 7 to 12 cycles using a sample-barcoded 5' primer and a J-beta primer mix. Each CDR3 protein is one row after TCRdb ran MiXCR on the 5' RACE reads. The table has about 620,000 distinct CDR3 sequences, roughly 21% seen once.

The receptor comes from a man in his 70s in good health. V usage is TRBV7-3 and J usage is TRBJ2-1; 13 nucleotides match TRBD2. Sequencing was carried out using blood. The CDR3 spells CASSLALAGGPGEQFF. The DNA of the CDR3 is TGTGCCAGCAGCTTAGCACTAGCGGGAGGGCCAGGTGAGCAGTTCTTC. Full variable domain (rest looked up from reference TRBV7-3 and TRBJ2-1): GAGVSQTPSNKVTEKGKYVELRCDPISGHTALYWYRQSLGQGPEFLIYFQGTGAADDSGLPNDRFFAVRPEGSVSTLKIQRTERGDSAVYLCASSLALAGGPGEQFFGPGTRLTVL.